This T cell receptor beta chain was documented in a study of cytomegalovirus exposure and HLA in healthy donors. From germline, CDR1 is SGDLS and CDR2 YYNGEE. There are 14 residues in the CDR3. Trimming cost V 1 base and J 7 bases; bases outside gene matches: 4. Primers included in the PCR were 60 Vbeta and 13 Jbeta primers. Using immunoSEQ multiplex PCR, the repertoire was profiled, and TCRdb retains in-frame clones only, with some absent. This table has about 160,000 clones, 65% to 85% appearing once. Sample: PBMCs. The sequence derives from a male donor in good health and CMV-seronegative. V usage is TRBV9 and J usage is TRBJ2-1; 8 bases fit TRBD2. CDR3 sequence (DNA): TGTGCCAGCAGCGTATCGGCGGGGGGTAATGAGCAGTTCTTC. Translated: CASSVSAGGNEQFF.